One sample yielded the 3 T cell receptor beta chains listed below, sequenced in a study of cytomegalovirus exposure and HLA in healthy donors. It was with 60 Vbeta and 13 Jbeta primers that the PCR ran. Measured with immunoSEQ multiplex PCR; TCRdb has only the in-frame clones, and not every one. The sample records 150,000 to 200,000 clones, approximately 79% being singletons. What was sequenced was PBMCs. The receptors were gathered from a woman aged 45-65 years in good health and CMV-seropositive.

The chain recombines TRBV10-1 with TRBJ2-7; D is possibly TRBD1 (6 bases). The germline gives CDR1 WNHNN, CDR2 SYGVQD (reference sequence). The ends were cut back, 6 bases at V and 2 bases at J, with 14 bases in the middle. The CDR3 sequence is 14 residues long. For the CDR3, the DNA is TGCGCCAGCAGCCCCGGGACACTTACCTACGAGCAGTACTTC. It specifies CASSPGTLTYEQYF.

In this sample, this clone turned up once. The CDR3 sequence is CSVEGEAGETQYF. Here the CDR3 DNA reads TGCAGCGTTGAGGGGGAGGCCGGAGAGACCCAGTACTTC. This chain connects TRBV29-1 to TRBJ2-5; TRBD2 is a possible D gene (6 bases). The V gene lost 3 bases and the J gene lost 4 bases, with 12 bases spanning the gap. CDR3 length: 13 amino acids. Germline CDR1 is SQVTM and CDR2 is ANQGSEA.

The rearrangement joins TRBV2 to TRBJ1-5, with 9 bases lining up with TRBD1. CDR3 size: 16 residues. Germline V lookup: CDR1 SNHLY, CDR2 FYNNEI. V shed 5 bases, J shed 2 bases, and the junction held 7 bases outside the gene matches. The CDR3 is CASSYRGRGGNQPQHF. Here the CDR3 DNA reads TGTGCCAGCAGTTACAGGGGGCGCGGAGGCAATCAGCCCCAGCATTTT.